A selection of T cell receptor beta chains follows, all from one sample in a study of cytomegalovirus exposure and HLA in healthy donors. The repertoire was sequenced with immunoSEQ multiplex PCR; TCRdb's copy has only in-frame clones and lacks some. The data contain about 200,000 clones, less than 85% of them singletons. Sequenced sample: PBMCs. These TCRs come from a man younger than 35 in good health and CMV-seronegative. The conserved cysteine and the conserved F or W are not part of the CDR3 here. D genes are given only for firm matches. Size values are once, few and many counts, or a class for expanded clones, and some rows have none.

clone_size,v_call,j_call,d_call,cdr3_aa
-,TRBV28,TRBJ1-1,TRBD1,ASSYIQGAGTEAF
few,TRBV5-1,TRBJ1-1,-,ASSLGGPKTYNTEAF
-,TRBV6-6,TRBJ1-1,-,ASSYSRGVDTEAF
-,TRBV7-2,TRBJ2-7,TRBD1,ASSQTGREQY
-,TRBV5-1,TRBJ2-1,-,ASSLVDSIMNEQF
-,TRBV28,TRBJ2-7,TRBD1,ASSLGQVSTYEQY
-,TRBV7-9,TRBJ1-2,TRBD1,ASSFLEDRGQYGYT
-,TRBV5-4,TRBJ2-1,TRBD1,ASRAGTGGEGAYNEQF
-,TRBV5-6,TRBJ2-7,-,ASSKVSSYEQY
-,TRBV23-1,TRBJ2-7,TRBD1,ASSQGQGDGYEQY
-,TRBV2,TRBJ2-7,-,ASVGPLYEQY
-,TRBV6-5,TRBJ2-7,TRBD2,ASSSSGSLREQY
few,TRBV6-6,TRBJ1-4,-,ASGQGGGTGVEKLF
few,TRBV7-2,TRBJ2-5,-,ASSFVGRSETQY
-,TRBV4-1,TRBJ1-3,-,ASSQGQYGGNTIY
once,TRBV6-4,TRBJ2-3,-,ASSAQGSTDTQY
-,TRBV2,TRBJ1-2,TRBD1,ASRGTGTDYGYT
-,TRBV29-1,TRBJ2-7,-,SVVGGEQY
-,TRBV21-1,TRBJ2-5,-,ASSVQQGPQETQY
-,TRBV6-6,TRBJ1-2,TRBD1,ASSYIGTGSYGYT
-,TRBV7-9,TRBJ2-7,TRBD1,ASSQPGTGSYEQY
-,TRBV10-1,TRBJ2-2,TRBD2,ASSRTSGNTGELF
-,TRBV27,TRBJ1-2,-,VAGGIGGYT
-,TRBV7-9,TRBJ1-2,TRBD1,ASSIRQGFYGYT
-,TRBV28,TRBJ1-2,-,ASSSFQGGLNYGYT
-,TRBV4-1,TRBJ2-7,-,ASSQGHSSYEQY
-,TRBV19,TRBJ2-7,-,ASSVTGAYEQY
-,TRBV30,TRBJ2-3,TRBD2,AWSSSRRLREYTDTQY
few,TRBV10-2,TRBJ1-2,TRBD1,ASRSDRDGYT
-,TRBV30,TRBJ2-2,TRBD1,AWSVTRTGVDTGELF
-,TRBV10-3,TRBJ1-2,-,AISGSWTDSRSNYGYT
-,TRBV30,TRBJ2-3,-,ARQAEDTQY
-,TRBV2,TRBJ1-1,-,ASRRGVGTEAF
few,TRBV30,TRBJ1-5,-,AWSKDSNSQPQH
once,TRBV19,TRBJ2-1,TRBD2,ASSIKGLTSGREGEQF
-,TRBV28,TRBJ2-2,-,ASTEPNTGELF
-,TRBV5-3,TRBJ2-1,TRBD2,ARRPSGRAYNEQF
few,TRBV6-1,TRBJ2-1,-,ASSFDRYNEQF
-,TRBV4-1,TRBJ2-7,TRBD2,ASSYTTTSGRYEQY
-,TRBV7-9,TRBJ2-5,TRBD2,ASSPIRAGGETQY
-,TRBV11-1,TRBJ2-3,-,ASSQLQGPSTDTQY
-,TRBV14,TRBJ2-7,-,ASSHYRENSYEQY
-,TRBV19,TRBJ2-2,-,ASSPWGPNTGELF
-,TRBV10-3,TRBJ2-6,-,AIMIGGGANVLT
-,TRBV7-3,TRBJ2-3,-,ASARTDTQY
-,TRBV5-1,-,-,ASSLVPGENEQY
-,TRBV11-2,TRBJ1-1,TRBD1,ASSPRTGTDTEAF
-,TRBV7-9,TRBJ2-5,-,ASSQRRSQETQY
-,TRBV11-2,TRBJ1-1,-,ASRDPTGFTEAF
-,TRBV4-1,TRBJ2-3,TRBD2,ASSFPGLAGGGQTDTQY
-,TRBV9,TRBJ1-1,TRBD1,ASSVTDRRGNTEAF
-,TRBV5-4,TRBJ2-7,-,ASSLAGSREQY
-,TRBV27,TRBJ1-2,-,ASSLSLRQEPNYGYT
-,TRBV4-1,TRBJ2-7,TRBD1,ASSQFDRVRIHEQY
-,TRBV30,TRBJ2-2,TRBD2,AWSPSGENTGELF